The subject of this entry is one TCR beta chain. The antigen remains unidentified. Germline CDR1 is SGHKS and CDR2 is YYEKEE (reference sequence). Deletions cut 1 base from V and 0 bases from J, with 10 bases between. This CDR3 is built from 15 residues. Each HIV-infected participant was given treatment in the United States. This entry is derived from a study of long-term antiretroviral therapy in people with HIV. General observations from the study: Although diversity increased after ART, it remained lower than in transplant donor controls.

A v3.0 immunoSEQ assay was performed at survey level. A target of roughly 40,000-50,000 T-cell genomes per sample was set for sequencing. Profiled with immunoSEQ multiplex PCR; TCRdb holds only in-frame clones, not every one. Here the sample spans about 15,000 clones, around 84% being singletons. The clonotype comes from a woman aged 40-49 years with HIV. Source: unsorted PBMCs, taken about 3.1 years after starting antiretroviral therapy. The chain is built from TRBV5-5 and TRBJ1-1; unclear D gene. The CDR3 protein is CASSLSGSLNTEAFF. CDR3 bases: TGTGCCAGCAGCTTGTCGGGCAGCTTGAACACTGAAGCTTTCTTT.